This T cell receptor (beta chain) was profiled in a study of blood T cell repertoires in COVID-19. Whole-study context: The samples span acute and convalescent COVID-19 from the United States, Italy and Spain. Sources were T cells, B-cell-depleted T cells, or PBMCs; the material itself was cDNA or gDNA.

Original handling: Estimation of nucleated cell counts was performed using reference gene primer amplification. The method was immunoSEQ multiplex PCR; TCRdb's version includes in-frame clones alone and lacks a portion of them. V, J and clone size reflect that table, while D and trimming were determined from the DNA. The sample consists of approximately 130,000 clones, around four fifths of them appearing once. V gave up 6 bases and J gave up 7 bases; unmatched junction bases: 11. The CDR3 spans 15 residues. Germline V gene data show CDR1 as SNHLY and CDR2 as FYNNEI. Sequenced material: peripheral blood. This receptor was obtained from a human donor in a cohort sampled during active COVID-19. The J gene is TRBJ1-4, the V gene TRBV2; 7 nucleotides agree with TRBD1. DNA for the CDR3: TGTGCCAGCAGATTGGAGGGGGCGTCCCTTGAAAAACTGTTTTTT. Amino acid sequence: CASRLEGASLEKLFF.